The 26 T cell receptor beta chains below were found in one sample sequenced in a study of read filtering for tumor transcriptome and immune sequencing. The library was built from about 400 ng RNA with molecular barcoded adaptors for alpha/delta and beta/gamma chains. TCRdb independently ran MiXCR on the reads; one entry per CDR3 protein. The repertoire holds about 86,000 distinct CDR3 sequences, with more than 9% as singletons. The sequenced sample consisted of a population of CD138-negative cells sorted from bone marrow. The receptors come from a donor older than 35 with multiple myeloma.

The chain combines TRBV27 with TRBJ2-2; D is ambiguous. V lost 2 bases and J 5 bases, leaving 3 bases between the germline ends. Germline V gene lookup returns CDR1 MNHEY and CDR2 SMNVEV (reference sequence). This CDR3 is 12 amino acids long. The CDR3 nucleotides are TGTGCCAGCAGTTTAGCGACCGGGGAGCTGTTTTTT. Translation: CASSLATGELFF.

This clonotype was detected many times. J is TRBJ2-1 and V is TRBV28, with D perhaps matching TRBD1 (6 bases). CDR3 length: 15 amino acids. Trimming cost V 6 bases and J 6 bases, with 18 bases left between them. Germline V CDR1 and CDR2: MDHEN, SYDVKM. CDR3: CASRPPTGMRNEQFF. The CDR3 nucleotides read TGTGCCAGCAGGCCTCCGACAGGTATGCGCAATGAGCAGTTCTTC.

Concerning this clonotype: A single base separates this from a much larger clone, so it may be a read error. V usage is TRBV5-6 and J usage is TRBJ2-5; D might be TRBD1 or TRBD2, each matching 5 bases. V lost 1 base and J lost 1, with 11 bases in between. The CDR3 length is 15 residues. Per the germline V gene, CDR1 is SGHDT and CDR2 is YYEEEE. The CDR3 nucleotides read TGTGCCAGCAGCTTGCTTCGGGACGCCCAAGAGACCCAGTACTTC. This gives the protein CASSLLRDAQETQYF.

At least ten counts were recorded for this clonotype. This chain joins TRBV9 and TRBJ2-1, with 14 bases identical to TRBD2. J lost 0 bases, V lost 2 bases, and 13 bases had no gene match. Germline loops: CDR1 SGDLS, CDR2 YYNGEE. CDR3 length: 21 residues. The CDR3 protein is CASSVGTSGRLGASSYNEQFF. In nucleotides, the CDR3 is TGTGCCAGCAGCGTCGGGACTAGCGGGAGACTGGGGGCCAGCTCCTACAATGAGCAGTTCTTC. Full variable domain (outside the CDR3, taken from reference TRBV9 and TRBJ2-1): DSGVTQTPKHLITATGQRVTLRCSPRSGDLSVYWYQQSLDQGLQFLIQYYNGEERAKGNILERFSAQQFPDLHSELNLSSLELGDSALYFCASSVGTSGRLGASSYNEQFFGPGTRLTVL.

This clonotype was counted many times. This sequence joins TRBV6-1 and TRBJ2-3; 14 bases map to TRBD2. CDR3 length: 17 residues. J was trimmed by 5 bases and V by 1 base; bases with no gene match: 5. Germline V lookup: CDR1 MNHNS, CDR2 SASEGT. Here the CDR3 DNA reads TGTGCCAGCAGTGAAGAGGGGACTAGCGGGAGTAGAGATACGCAGTATTTT. Translation: CASSEEGTSGSRDTQYF.

This clonotype was counted at least ten times. This chain connects TRBV2 to TRBJ1-1, with D uncertain. Deletions cut 4 bases from V and 4 bases from J, with 7 bases between. Germline CDR1 and CDR2: SNHLY and FYNNEI. CDR3 length equals 12 residues. The CDR3 sequence is CASSVMVTEAFF. The DNA for the CDR3 is TGTGCCAGCAGTGTGATGGTCACTGAAGCTTTCTTT.

There are many counts of this clonotype. V usage is TRBV5-1 and J usage is TRBJ2-7, with TRBD2 as a possible D gene (5 bases). The germline CDR1 and CDR2 sequences are SGHRS and YFSETQ. The CDR3 is 15 amino acids. Trimming cost V 0 bases and J 2 bases, with 12 bases left between them. The CDR3 spells CASSLAVAGTYEQYF. The CDR3 bases are TGCGCCAGCAGCTTGGCCGTTGCGGGCACCTACGAGCAGTACTTC.

This clonotype was seen at least ten times. The chain uses TRBV11-1 and TRBJ1-1; D is unresolved. This CDR3 region has 14 residues. Germline V gives CDR1 SGHAT, CDR2 FQDESV (reference sequence). Trimming left V 5 bases short and J 2 bases short, with 12 bases between. This CDR3 is CASSPRATNTEAFF. CDR3 in DNA: TGTGCCAGCAGCCCCCGGGCAACAAACACTGAAGCTTTCTTT.

This clonotype was counted at least ten times. This sequence joins TRBV7-9 and TRBJ1-1, with D uncertain. CDR3 length: 11 amino acids. The germline gives CDR1 SEHNR, CDR2 FQNEAQ (reference sequence). V was trimmed by 4 bases and J by 6 bases, leaving 6 bases between them. For the CDR3, the DNA is TGTGCCAGCAGCTCACAGTCTGAAGCTTTCTTT. Its translation: CASSSQSEAFF. Variable domain in full (rest from reference TRBV7-9 and TRBJ1-1): DTGVSQNPRHKITKRGQNVTFRCDPISEHNRLYWYRQTLGQGPEFLTYFQNEAQLEKSRLLSDRFSAERPKGSFSTLEIQRTEQGDSAMYLCASSSQSEAFFGQGTRLTVV.

This clonotype has ten or more counts. V is TRBV20-1 and J is TRBJ2-3; D not certain. Germline lookup yields CDR1 DFQATT and CDR2 SNEGSKA (reference sequence). The ends were cut back, 3 bases at V and 0 bases at J, with 4 bases in the middle. The CDR3 spans 12 residues. CDR3 DNA: TGCAGTGCTAGGACTAGCACAGATACGCAGTATTTT. It codes for CSARTSTDTQYF.

This clonotype was seen many times. V usage is TRBV29-1 and J usage is TRBJ1-1, with TRBD1 matching 7 bases. The V and J ends lost 7 bases and 7 bases, in that order; junction bases with no gene match: 9. This CDR3 has 12 residues. Germline loops: CDR1 SQVTM, CDR2 ANQGSEA. For the CDR3, the DNA is TGCAGCGGCCGTTGGACAGGATATGAAGCTTTCTTT. This gives the protein CSGRWTGYEAFF.

This clonotype was seen repeatedly, ten times or more. This chain joins TRBV10-3 and TRBJ2-1; TRBD2 agrees at 14 bases. Germline V gene data show CDR1 as ENHRY and CDR2 as SYGVKD. J was trimmed by 7 bases and V by 9 bases; bases with no gene match: 5. CDR3 size: 14 residues. Written as DNA, the CDR3 is TGTGCCATAACCGGGACTAGCGGGAGAAATGAGCAGTTCTTC. It translates to CAITGTSGRNEQFF.

At least ten counts were recorded for this clonotype. A much larger clone sits a single nucleotide away, making a read error possible. The rearrangement joins TRBV11-3 to TRBJ2-1; 11 nucleotides agree with TRBD2. CDR3 length equals 15 residues. Germline V gives CDR1 SGHNT, CDR2 YENEEA. V was pared by 5 bases and J by 1 base, with 1 base of the junction left unmatched. CDR3 sequence (DNA): TGTGCCAGCAGCATAGCGGGAGGGTCCTACAATGAGCAGTTCTTC. It encodes CASSIAGGSYNEQFF.

Notes on this clonotype: This may arise from a read error, as a much more abundant clone is one base away. This sequence joins TRBV20-1 and TRBJ2-1, with TRBD2 matching 8 bases. V lost 0 bases and J lost 10; bases outside the gene matches: 5. CDR3 length: 13 residues. Looked up from germline, CDR1 is DFQATT and CDR2 is SNEGSKA (reference sequence). This CDR3 is CSARELAEKEQFF. The CDR3 DNA follows: TGCAGTGCTAGAGAACTAGCGGAAAAGGAGCAGTTCTTC.

With regard to this clonotype: This may arise from a read error, as a much more abundant clone is one base away. The rearrangement joins TRBV20-1 to TRBJ2-2; D is unresolved. Germline CDR1 DFQATT, CDR2 SNEGSKA (reference sequence). The CDR3 contains 13 residues. V shed 6 bases and J shed 4 bases, with 12 bases lying between them. The CDR3 here is CSAFRRPTGELFF. DNA for the CDR3: TGCAGTGCGTTCAGACGGCCCACCGGGGAGCTGTTTTTT.

As concerns this clonotype: A far more abundant clone sits one base away, making this likely a read error. This chain joins TRBV2 and TRBJ2-4; a weak D match, TRBD2 (7 bases). Germline V lookup: CDR1 SNHLY, CDR2 FYNNEI. Between the trimmed V and J ends, which lost 4 bases and 13 bases, there was a span of 20 bases. CDR3 length equals 14 residues. CDR3 sequence: CASSAAGEEGEQYF. CDR3 nucleotide sequence: TGTGCCAGCAGTGCGGCGGGAGAGGAGGGGGAGCAGTACTTC. The whole variable domain, filled in from reference TRBV2 and TRBJ2-4, reads EPEVTQTPSHQVTQMGQEVILRCVPISNHLYFYWYRQILGQKVEFLVSFYNNEISEKSEIFDDQFSVERPDGSNFTLKIRSTKLEDSAMYFCASSAAGEEGEQYFGAGTRLSVL.

V and J are TRBV19 and TRBJ1-5; possible D gene TRBD1, 5 bases. CDR1 and CDR2 from the germline V gene are LNHDA and SQIVND (reference sequence). V was pared by 7 bases and J by 9 bases, with 25 bases between. The CDR3 contains 16 residues. The CDR3 is CASISAGRAHVGPQHF. In nucleotides, the CDR3 is TGTGCCAGTATTTCAGCGGGCAGGGCTCATGTGGGGCCCCAGCATTTT.

In its sample, this clonotype was seen once. The V gene is TRBV12-3 or TRBV12-4, the J gene TRBJ2-2, with D maybe TRBD1 (6 bases). This CDR3 comprises 14 residues. V lost 5 bases and J lost 3, with 10 bases in between. The CDR3 sequence is CASSPRQDTGELFF. CDR3 nucleotide sequence: TGTGCCAGCAGTCCGAGACAGGACACCGGGGAGCTGTTTTTT.

This clonotype was seen at least ten times. CDR3 coding DNA: TGTGCCAGTGCCGGGACAGGGGGCCAGCCCCAGCATTTT. Amino acids: CASAGTGGQPQHF. V is TRBV19 and J is TRBJ1-5; 12 bases match TRBD1. This CDR3 has 13 amino acids. The junction had 3 bases not matched to a gene; V was cut back by 8 bases and J by 7 bases. The germline V gene has CDR1 LNHDA and CDR2 SQIVND (reference sequence).

This clonotype was seen ten or more times. V gene TRBV29-1 combines with J gene TRBJ1-1; perhaps TRBD1 as D (5 bases). The CDR3 loop spans 13 amino acids. The V end lost 8 bases, the J end lost 1 base, and 14 bases lay between the germline ends. Germline V gene lookup returns CDR1 SQVTM and CDR2 ANQGSEA. The CDR3 nucleotides are TGCAGCCCCGGAGGGGTGGGGAACACTGAAGCTTTCTTT. Residues: CSPGGVGNTEAFF. The whole variable domain, filled in from reference TRBV29-1 and TRBJ1-1, reads SAVISQKPSRDICQRGTSLTIQCQVDSQVTMMFWYRQQPGQSLTLIATANQGSEATYESGFVIDKFPISRPNLTFSTLTVSNMSPEDSSIYLCSPGGVGNTEAFFGQGTRLTVV.

Many counts were recorded for this clonotype. The chain joins TRBV18 to TRBJ1-1, with TRBD1 as a possible D gene (5 bases). This CDR3 contains 13 residues. The germline gives CDR1 KGHSH, CDR2 LQKENI. The V gene lost 11 bases and the J gene lost 0 bases, with 13 bases spanning the gap. CDR3 in amino acids: CAGGTELNTEAFF. CDR3 nucleotide sequence: TGTGCCGGCGGGACGGAACTGAACACTGAAGCTTTCTTT.

This clonotype was seen more than once but under ten times. The rearrangement joins TRBV12-3 or TRBV12-4 to TRBJ2-7; no definite D call. The CDR3 covers 14 residues. The ends were cut back, 7 bases at V and 4 bases at J, with 17 bases in the middle. CDR3 sequence: CASTTYGPTYEQYF. In DNA, the CDR3 is TGTGCCAGCACTACTTACGGCCCCACTTACGAGCAGTACTTC.

A word on this clonotype: This may arise from a read error, as a much more abundant clone is one base away. The genes are TRBV4-1 and TRBJ2-3; 12 bases are a match to TRBD2. The CDR3 covers 16 residues. CDR1 is MGHRA and CDR2 is YSYEKL in the germline V gene. V gave up 10 bases and J gave up 5 bases; unmatched junction bases: 13. In DNA, the CDR3 is TGCGCCAACAGTGGCAGACTAGCGGGAGTTGGAGATACGCAGTATTTT. It is translated as CANSGRLAGVGDTQYF.

This clonotype was recorded at least ten times. This chain uses TRBV28 with TRBJ1-1; D is unclear. Germline V CDR1 and CDR2: MDHEN, SYDVKM. The CDR3 sequence is 15 residues long. Trimming took off 5 bases at V and 0 bases at J, with 13 bases between the two ends. The CDR3 sequence: CASSGSTGMNTEAFF. Written as DNA, the CDR3 is TGTGCCAGCAGTGGGTCGACGGGCATGAACACTGAAGCTTTCTTT.

This clonotype appeared a few times. This clone may be a read error of a much larger clone one base away. The chain is built from TRBV20-1 and TRBJ1-1; D is undetermined. Germline CDR1 DFQATT, CDR2 SNEGSKA (reference sequence). The CDR3 length is 13 residues. The CDR3 is CGAGETYETEAFF. DNA for the CDR3: TGCGGTGCTGGGGAGACATATGAAACTGAAGCTTTCTTT.

This clonotype was recorded at least ten times. The V and J genes are TRBV6-1 and TRBJ1-1; 7 bases match TRBD1. V dropped 8 bases and J dropped 1; count of bases not matched to a gene: 7. CDR1 and CDR2 from the germline V gene are MNHNS and SASEGT. The CDR3 totals 14 residues. The DNA of the CDR3 is TGTGCCAGCCGGAGGGACAGTTGGAACACTGAAGCTTTCTTT. Encoded protein: CASRRDSWNTEAFF.